The TCR beta chain described here comes from a study of tumor-infiltrating lymphocytes in localized non-small cell lung cancer. The wider study: Some samples were collected after neoadjuvant chemotherapy; smokers, never-smokers and several histologies were included.

As concerns this clone: The antigen remains undetermined.

General observations from the study: Not all patients were TCR sequenced, owing to tissue quantity. Higher tumor T cell infiltration than in uninvolved lung was supported by TCRbeta sequencing.

Only in-frame clones appear in the TCRdb table, and some are missing; sequencing was by immunoSEQ multiplex PCR. The table records 21,000 or so clones, around 67% of them present only once. The clonotype originates from a human donor with non-small cell lung cancer. Sequenced sample: lung tumor tissue.

CDR3 sequence (DNA): TGTGCCAGCAGCCCCCTGGGAGGGGGGGCCGTAGATACGCAGTATTTT. It is translated as CASSPLGGGAVDTQYF. This sequence joins TRBV7-2 and TRBJ2-3; D is possibly TRBD2 (7 bases). Germline V gives CDR1 SGHTA, CDR2 FQGNSA. The CDR3 covers 16 residues. V gave up 5 bases and J gave up 5 bases, with 20 bases separating them.